These 18 T cell receptor beta chains share one sample of origin, sequenced in a study of CD8 T cells in ankylosing spondylitis. Broader study findings: Characteristic, it appeared, of ankylosing spondylitis blood was a TCR beta motif of roughly 8 highly homologous variants.

These receptors have no identified antigens. TCRdb processed the 5' RACE reads anew with MiXCR; each CDR3 protein has one entry. The table has approximately 540,000 distinct CDR3 sequences, about 13% seen once. Sequencing was carried out using blood, either unsorted or a sorted T cell fraction (not recorded which). Every receptor here comes from a male donor with ankylosing spondylitis.

V is TRBV12-3 or TRBV12-4 and J is TRBJ2-3, with a possible D match to TRBD1 (6 bases). V lost 4 bases and J 4 bases, leaving 15 bases between the germline ends. The CDR3 is 15 residues long. The CDR3 DNA sequence: TGTGCCAGCAGTTACCGCAGGGGTGGTGCAGATACGCAGTATTTT. This codes for CASSYRRGGADTQYF.

This clonotype was seen many times. The chain has TRBV5-1 and TRBJ1-1; 12 bases are a match to TRBD1. The J segment lost 3 bases and the V segment lost 1 base, leaving 7 bases of the junction unmatched. Germline CDR1 SGHRS, CDR2 YFSETQ. The CDR3 runs 17 residues. CDR3 nucleotide sequence: TGCGCCAGCAGCTTGCTCGGGACAGGGGGCGCGGACACTGAAGCTTTCTTT. It translates to CASSLLGTGGADTEAFF.

At least ten counts were recorded for this clonotype. The CDR3 DNA sequence: TGTGCCAGCAGCCTAGGGACAGGGGCTAACCAAGAGACCCAGTACTTC. Amino acids: CASSLGTGANQETQYF. The chain joins TRBV11-2 to TRBJ2-5; 10 positions match TRBD1. V gave up 5 bases and J gave up 0 bases; unmatched junction bases: 6. CDR1 and CDR2 (germline): SGHAT, FQNNGV. The CDR3 is made up of 16 amino acids.

This clonotype was recorded at least ten times. V is TRBV3-1 and J is TRBJ2-1, with TRBD2 matching over 7 bases. CDR1 and CDR2 (germline): LGHDT, YNNKEL (reference sequence). After removal of 1 base from V and 4 bases from J, the junction contained 4 bases not matched to a gene. The CDR3 loop spans 15 amino acids. The CDR3 bases are TGTGCCAGCAGCCAAGCCCTGGGGGGGTACAATGAGCAGTTCTTC. As protein: CASSQALGGYNEQFF.

The chain couples TRBV5-1 to TRBJ1-1, with D possibly matching TRBD1 (5 bases). This CDR3 has 12 residues. Trimming removed 4 bases at V and 11 bases at J, with 15 bases between. CDR1 is SGHRS, CDR2 YFSETQ, per germline. The CDR3 region is CASSASGLVAFF. The CDR3 DNA sequence: TGCGCCAGCAGCGCATCAGGGTTGGTGGCTTTCTTT.

CDR3 in amino acids: CASSPGGIKYNEQFF. The CDR3 DNA reads as TGCGCCAGCAGCCCAGGCGGGATTAAGTACAATGAGCAGTTCTTC. This chain joins TRBV5-1 and TRBJ2-1, with D possibly being TRBD2 (6 bases). Germline V gives CDR1 SGHRS, CDR2 YFSETQ. Trimming removed 4 bases from V and 4 bases from J, with 15 bases in between. CDR3 length equals 15 residues.

The gene calls are TRBV6-2 or TRBV6-3 and TRBJ2-3; TRBD2 agrees at 8 bases. The CDR3 has 15 residues. With 6 bases clipped from V and 5 bases from J, the junction kept 10 bases outside the gene matches. Germline V gene sequence: CDR1 MNHEY, CDR2 SVGEGT. CDR3 amino acids: CASRLKREPGDTQYF. In DNA form, the CDR3 reads TGTGCCAGCAGACTAAAGCGGGAGCCGGGAGATACGCAGTATTTT.

V is TRBV2 and J is TRBJ2-2; D might be TRBD1 or TRBD2, each matching 6 bases. CDR3 length equals 16 residues. The germline V gene encodes CDR1 SNHLY and CDR2 FYNNEI. V gave up 4 bases and J gave up 0 bases, with 12 bases separating them. CDR3 bases: TGTGCCAGCAGTGTAGGGGGGATCCCGAACACCGGGGAGCTGTTTTTT. Translating gives CASSVGGIPNTGELFF.

The J gene is TRBJ1-1, the V gene TRBV5-6, with D maybe TRBD1 (5 bases). V lost 4 bases to trimming and J lost 3 bases, with 10 bases between them. The CDR3 is 13 residues long. From germline, CDR1 is SGHDT and CDR2 YYEEEE. The CDR3: CASSPDIYTEAFF. CDR3 nucleotides: TGTGCCAGCAGCCCGGACATTTACACTGAAGCTTTCTTT.

This chain joins TRBV29-1 and TRBJ2-3; tentative D call: TRBD1 (6 bases). CDR1 is SQVTM and CDR2 is ANQGSEA in the germline V gene. This CDR3 comprises 14 residues. Trimming cost V 4 bases and J 4 bases, with 15 bases left between them. The CDR3 nucleotides are TGCAGCGTTGGAAGGACAGTGGGGCCAGATACGCAGTATTTT. Its translation is CSVGRTVGPDTQYF.

The chain combines TRBV13 with TRBJ2-7, with D tentatively TRBD2 (6 bases). Germline values: CDR1 PRHDT, CDR2 FYEKMQ (reference sequence). The CDR3 covers 13 residues. The V end lost 0 bases, the J end lost 7 bases, and 10 bases lay between the germline ends. The CDR3 region has the DNA TGTGCCAGCAGCTTAGGGGGACTGGCTGAGCAGTACGTC. It translates to CASSLGGLAEQYV.

This chain connects TRBV9 to TRBJ2-1, with D possibly called TRBD1 or TRBD2 (5 bases each). The V and J ends lost 6 bases and 3 bases respectively, with 19 bases between them. The germline V gene encodes CDR1 SGDLS and CDR2 YYNGEE. The CDR3 has 16 amino acids. Here the CDR3 DNA reads TGTGCCAGCACCCCTAAGACAGCGGCGCTCTACAATGAGCAGTTCTTC. This translates into CASTPKTAALYNEQFF.

The chain recombines TRBV7-9 with TRBJ2-3, with D hard to call. Germline loops: CDR1 SEHNR, CDR2 FQNEAQ (reference sequence). This CDR3 comprises 16 residues. With 1 base removed from V and 0 bases from J, the gap between germline ends came to 11 bases. In DNA form, the CDR3 reads TGTGCCAGCAGCTTAGATCCAGAAACTAGCACAGATACGCAGTATTTT. Its protein product is CASSLDPETSTDTQYF.

There are many counts of this clonotype. V and J are TRBV11-2 and TRBJ2-3; 11 bases are a match to TRBD2. J was trimmed by 0 bases and V by 2 bases; bases with no gene match: 10. Germline values: CDR1 SGHAT, CDR2 FQNNGV. This CDR3 has 19 amino acids. The CDR3 bases are TGTGCCAGCAGCTTAAGAGGGCTAGCGGGAGGCCGTAGCACAGATACGCAGTATTTT. Translation gives CASSLRGLAGGRSTDTQYF.

The sample holds a few counts of this clonotype. The V gene is TRBV5-1, the J gene TRBJ2-2, with TRBD2 matching 7 bases. V was clipped by 6 bases and J by 4 bases; unmatched bases: 3. From germline, CDR1 is SGHRS and CDR2 YFSETQ. The CDR3 extends over 13 amino acids. CDR3 in amino acids: CASIGTTTGELFF. DNA for the CDR3: TGCGCCAGCATCGGGACTACCACCGGGGAGCTGTTTTTT.

This clonotype appeared a few times. The genes are TRBV7-9 and TRBJ2-3; unclear D gene. V gave up 5 bases and J gave up 0 bases, with 9 bases separating them. The germline CDR1 and CDR2 sequences are SEHNR and FQNEAQ (reference sequence). The CDR3 is 14 residues long. CDR3 DNA: TGTGCCAGCAGCCCACCTCGAAGCACAGATACGCAGTATTTT. Protein sequence: CASSPPRSTDTQYF.

The table lists this clonotype with many counts. The chain combines TRBV2 with TRBJ2-7; D might be TRBD2 (5 bases). The CDR3 is 13 amino acids. Germline lookup yields CDR1 SNHLY and CDR2 FYNNEI. With 9 bases removed from V and 1 base from J, the gap between germline ends came to 13 bases. The CDR3 DNA reads as TGTGCCAGTTTCCCCCGGGGTTCCTACGAGCAGTACTTC. Protein product: CASFPRGSYEQYF.

Only a few counts were recorded for this clonotype. The chain recombines TRBV24-1 with TRBJ2-5, with D tentatively TRBD1 or TRBD2 (5 bases each). Trimming removed 2 bases from V and 7 bases from J, with 16 bases in between. The CDR3 runs to 15 residues. Germline-derived CDR1 and CDR2 are KGHDR and SFDVKD. CDR3 nucleotide sequence: TGTGCCACCAGTGATTCCCGGGGCCCCCGAGGGACCCAGTACTTC. Protein product: CATSDSRGPRGTQYF.